The present T cell receptor beta chain was sequenced within a study of T cells after yellow fever vaccination. Study outcomes and limitations: Clones from primary vaccination mostly reappeared after the booster (approximately 96% CD4, approximately 91% CD8).

A universal primer site and UMIs were added as TCR cDNA was made by 5'RACE template switching. TCRdb reprocessed the 5' RACE reads via MiXCR and lists one record per CDR3 protein. The data hold over 35,000 distinct CDR3 sequences, with more than 6% observed a single time. The germline CDR1 and CDR2 sequences are SEHNR and FQNEAQ (reference sequence). Trimming cost V 5 bases and J 3 bases; bases outside gene matches: 9. The CDR3 is 15 residues long. There are a few counts of this clonotype. The source of this sequence is a man aged 25-40 years who received the YFV17D yellow fever vaccine. This rearrangement joins TRBV7-9 to TRBJ2-5, with TRBD1 matching over 7 bases. The input for sequencing was PBMCs, either bulk or a sorted T-cell subset (CD4+, CD8+, memory, or dextramer-sorted; not recorded which), taken 45 days after the yellow fever booster vaccination. Here the CDR3 reads CASSLQTGLKETQYF. CDR3 nucleotides: TGTGCCAGCAGCCTCCAGACAGGGCTGAAAGAGACCCAGTACTTC.